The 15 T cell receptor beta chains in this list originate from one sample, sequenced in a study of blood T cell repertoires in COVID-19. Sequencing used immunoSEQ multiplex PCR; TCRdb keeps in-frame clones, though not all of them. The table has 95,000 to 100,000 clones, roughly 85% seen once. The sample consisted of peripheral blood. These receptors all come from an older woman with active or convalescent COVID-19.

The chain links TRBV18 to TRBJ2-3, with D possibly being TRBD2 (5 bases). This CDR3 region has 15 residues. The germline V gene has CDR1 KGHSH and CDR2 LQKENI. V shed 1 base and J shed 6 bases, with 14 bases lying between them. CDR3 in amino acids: CASSPRSGSRDTQYF. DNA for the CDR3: TGTGCCAGCTCACCACGTTCGGGATCCCGGGATACGCAGTATTTT.

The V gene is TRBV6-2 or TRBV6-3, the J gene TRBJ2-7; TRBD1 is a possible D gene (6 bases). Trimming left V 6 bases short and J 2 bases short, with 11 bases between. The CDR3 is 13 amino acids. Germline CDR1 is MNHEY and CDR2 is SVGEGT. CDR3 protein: CASSRDRTYEQYF. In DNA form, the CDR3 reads TGTGCCAGCAGCAGAGACAGGACCTACGAGCAGTACTTC.

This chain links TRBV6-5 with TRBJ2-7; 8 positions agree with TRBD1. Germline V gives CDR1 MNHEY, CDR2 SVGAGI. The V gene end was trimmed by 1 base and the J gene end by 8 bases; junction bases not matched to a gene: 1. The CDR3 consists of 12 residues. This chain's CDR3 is CASSYWTGQQYF. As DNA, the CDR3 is TGTGCCAGCAGTTACTGGACAGGGCAGCAGTACTTC.

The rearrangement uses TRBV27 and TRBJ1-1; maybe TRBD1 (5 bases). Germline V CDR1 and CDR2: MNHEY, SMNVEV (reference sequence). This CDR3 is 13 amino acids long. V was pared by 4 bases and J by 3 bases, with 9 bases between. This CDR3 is CASSSGGDTEAFF. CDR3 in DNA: TGTGCCAGCAGTTCGGGAGGGGACACTGAAGCTTTCTTT.

CDR3 DNA sequence: TGTGCCAGCAGCAAAGACTTGGGGCGAAATGAGCAGTTCTTC. Its translation: CASSKDLGRNEQFF. This chain links TRBV6-4 with TRBJ2-1; tentative D call: TRBD1 (5 bases). Germline loops: CDR1 MRHNA, CDR2 SNTAGT. The CDR3 has 14 residues. Between the trimmed V and J ends, which lost 6 bases and 7 bases, there was a span of 16 bases.

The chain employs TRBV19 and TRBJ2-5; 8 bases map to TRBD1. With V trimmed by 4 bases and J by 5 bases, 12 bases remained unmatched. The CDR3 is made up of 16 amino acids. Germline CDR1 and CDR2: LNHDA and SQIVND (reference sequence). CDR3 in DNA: TGTGCCAGTAGTAGATCTACAGGGGGTCTCGGGGAGACCCAGTACTTC. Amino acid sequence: CASSRSTGGLGETQYF.

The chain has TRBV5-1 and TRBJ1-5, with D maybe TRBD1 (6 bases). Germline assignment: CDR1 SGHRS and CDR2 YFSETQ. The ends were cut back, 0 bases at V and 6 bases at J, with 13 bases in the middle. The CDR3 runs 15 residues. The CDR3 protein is CASSLEVGAGQPQHF. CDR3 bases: TGCGCCAGCAGCTTGGAAGTGGGGGCCGGTCAGCCCCAGCATTTT. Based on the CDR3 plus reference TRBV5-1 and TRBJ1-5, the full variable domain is KAGVTQTPRYLIKTRGQQVTLSCSPISGHRSVSWYQQTPGQGLQFLFEYFSETQRNKGNFPGRFSGRQFSNSRSEMNVSTLELGDSALYLCASSLEVGAGQPQHFGDGTRLSIL.

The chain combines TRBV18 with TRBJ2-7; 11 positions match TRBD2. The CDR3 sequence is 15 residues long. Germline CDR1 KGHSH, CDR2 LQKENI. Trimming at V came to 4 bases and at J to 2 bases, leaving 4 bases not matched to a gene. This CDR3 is CASSRPGLAAYEQYF. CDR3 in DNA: TGTGCCAGCTCACGACCGGGACTAGCGGCCTACGAGCAGTACTTC.

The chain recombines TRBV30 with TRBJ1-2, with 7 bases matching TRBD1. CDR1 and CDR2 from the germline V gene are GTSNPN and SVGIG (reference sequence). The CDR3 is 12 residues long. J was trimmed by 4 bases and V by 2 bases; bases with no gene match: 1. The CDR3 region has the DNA TGTGCCTGGAGTTACAGGGGCTATGGCTACACCTTC. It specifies CAWSYRGYGYTF.

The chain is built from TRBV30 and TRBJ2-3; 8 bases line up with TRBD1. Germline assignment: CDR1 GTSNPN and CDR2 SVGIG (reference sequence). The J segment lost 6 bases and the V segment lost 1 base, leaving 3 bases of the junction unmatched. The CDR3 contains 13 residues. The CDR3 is CAWSGGQEDTQYF. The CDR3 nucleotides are TGTGCCTGGAGTGGGGGACAGGAGGATACGCAGTATTTT.

The CDR3 nucleotides read TGTGCCAGCAGTCTCAACGACAGGGAGGCGGTTCAGTACTTC. This gives the protein CASSLNDREAVQYF. The J gene is TRBJ2-4, the V gene TRBV5-4, with D tentatively TRBD1 (7 bases). Trimming removed 5 bases at V and 11 bases at J, with 20 bases between. The germline gives CDR1 SGHNT, CDR2 YYREEE (reference sequence). The CDR3 sequence is 14 residues long.

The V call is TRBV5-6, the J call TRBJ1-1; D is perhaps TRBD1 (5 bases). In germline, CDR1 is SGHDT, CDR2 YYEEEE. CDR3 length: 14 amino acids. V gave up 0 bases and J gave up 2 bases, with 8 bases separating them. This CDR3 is CASSLGGGNTEAFF. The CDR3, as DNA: TGTGCCAGCAGCTTGGGCGGGGGAAACACTGAAGCTTTCTTT.

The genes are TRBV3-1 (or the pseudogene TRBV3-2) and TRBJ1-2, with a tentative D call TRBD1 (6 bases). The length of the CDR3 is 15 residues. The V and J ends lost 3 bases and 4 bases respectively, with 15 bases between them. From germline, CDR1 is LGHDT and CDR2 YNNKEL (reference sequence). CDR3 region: CASSQRDIRTYGYTF. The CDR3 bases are TGTGCCAGCAGCCAGAGGGACATACGGACCTATGGCTACACCTTC.

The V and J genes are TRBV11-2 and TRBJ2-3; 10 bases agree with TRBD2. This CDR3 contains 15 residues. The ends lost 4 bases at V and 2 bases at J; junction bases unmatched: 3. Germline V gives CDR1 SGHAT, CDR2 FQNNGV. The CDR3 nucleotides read TGTGCCAGCAGCTCGGGACTAGCGTCCACAGATACGCAGTATTTT. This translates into CASSSGLASTDTQYF.

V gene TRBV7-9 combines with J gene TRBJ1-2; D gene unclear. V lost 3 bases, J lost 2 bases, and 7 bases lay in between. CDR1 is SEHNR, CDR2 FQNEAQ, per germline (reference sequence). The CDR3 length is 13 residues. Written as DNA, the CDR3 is TGTGCCAGCAGCTTCCCAACAAACTATGGCTACACCTTC. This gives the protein CASSFPTNYGYTF.